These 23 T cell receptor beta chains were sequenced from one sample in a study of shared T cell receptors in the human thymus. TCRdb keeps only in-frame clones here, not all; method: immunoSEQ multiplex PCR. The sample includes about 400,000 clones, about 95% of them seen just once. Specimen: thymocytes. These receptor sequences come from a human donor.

CDR3 nucleotide sequence: TGCAGCGGGATTTCCGGGACTAGACCCTACGAGCAGTACTTC. It is translated as CSGISGTRPYEQYF. The rearrangement uses TRBV29-1 and TRBJ2-7; 8 nucleotides match TRBD2. This CDR3 has 14 residues. Germline V gene data show CDR1 as SQVTM and CDR2 as ANQGSEA. V shed 7 bases and J 2 bases; nucleotides not matched to a gene: 10.

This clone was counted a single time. This CDR3 reads CASTDSRGGYGYTF. In DNA, the CDR3 is TGTGCCAGCACGGACTCAAGGGGGGGCTATGGCTACACCTTC. The gene calls are TRBV28 and TRBJ1-2; possible D gene TRBD1, 6 bases. The ends were cut back, 7 bases at V and 4 bases at J, with 16 bases in the middle. This CDR3 has 14 amino acids. Germline CDR1 is MDHEN and CDR2 is SYDVKM.

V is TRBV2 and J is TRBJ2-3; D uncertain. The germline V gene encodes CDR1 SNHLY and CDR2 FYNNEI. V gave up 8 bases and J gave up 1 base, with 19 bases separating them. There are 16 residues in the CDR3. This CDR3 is CASVDWANVGTDTQYF. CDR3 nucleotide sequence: TGTGCCAGCGTTGACTGGGCCAACGTGGGCACAGATACGCAGTATTTT.

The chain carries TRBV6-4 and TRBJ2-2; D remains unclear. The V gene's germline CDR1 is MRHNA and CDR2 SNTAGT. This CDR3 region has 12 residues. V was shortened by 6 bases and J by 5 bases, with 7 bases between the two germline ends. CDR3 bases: TGTGCCAGCAGGGCCTTTACCGGGGAGCTGTTTTTT. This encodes CASRAFTGELFF.

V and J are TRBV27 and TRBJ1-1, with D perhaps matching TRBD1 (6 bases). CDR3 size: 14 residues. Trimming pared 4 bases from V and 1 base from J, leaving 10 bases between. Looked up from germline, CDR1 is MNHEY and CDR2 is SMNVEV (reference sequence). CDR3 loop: CASSSRGSNTEAFF. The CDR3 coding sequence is TGTGCCAGCAGTTCCAGGGGCTCGAACACTGAAGCTTTCTTT.

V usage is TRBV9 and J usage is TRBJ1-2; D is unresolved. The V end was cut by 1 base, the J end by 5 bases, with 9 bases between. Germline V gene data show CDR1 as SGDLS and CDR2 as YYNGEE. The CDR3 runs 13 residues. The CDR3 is CASSVTIKYGYTF. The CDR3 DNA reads TGTGCCAGCAGCGTAACGATTAAATATGGCTACACCTTC.

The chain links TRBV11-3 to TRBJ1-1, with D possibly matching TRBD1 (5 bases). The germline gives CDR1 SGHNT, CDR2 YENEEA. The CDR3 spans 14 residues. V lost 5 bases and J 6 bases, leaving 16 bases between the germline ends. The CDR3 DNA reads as TGTGCCAGCAGCGCCCGGGGCGGGGGTGCTGAAGCTTTCTTT. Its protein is CASSARGGGAEAFF.

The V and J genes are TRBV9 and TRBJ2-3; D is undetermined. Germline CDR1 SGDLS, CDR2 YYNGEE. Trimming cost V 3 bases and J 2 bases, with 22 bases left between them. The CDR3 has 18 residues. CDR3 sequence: CASSDELLARGSTDTQYF. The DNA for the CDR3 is TGTGCCAGCAGCGATGAACTATTGGCCCGAGGATCCACAGATACGCAGTATTTT. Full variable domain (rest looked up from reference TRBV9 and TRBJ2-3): DSGVTQTPKHLITATGQRVTLRCSPRSGDLSVYWYQQSLDQGLQFLIQYYNGEERAKGNILERFSAQQFPDLHSELNLSSLELGDSALYFCASSDELLARGSTDTQYFGPGTRLTVL.

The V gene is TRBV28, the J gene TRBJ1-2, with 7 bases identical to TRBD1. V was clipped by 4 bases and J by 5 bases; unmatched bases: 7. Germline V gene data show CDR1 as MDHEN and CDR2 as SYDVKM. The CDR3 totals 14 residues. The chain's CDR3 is CASSSPGGDYGYTF. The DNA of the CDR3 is TGTGCCAGCAGTTCTCCAGGGGGAGATTATGGCTACACCTTC.

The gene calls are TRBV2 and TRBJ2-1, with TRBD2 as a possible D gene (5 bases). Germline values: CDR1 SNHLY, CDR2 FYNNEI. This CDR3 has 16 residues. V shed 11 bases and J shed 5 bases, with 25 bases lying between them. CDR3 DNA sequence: TGTGCCGGGTGGATAGTGCGGACTGAAAAGAACAATGAGCAGTTCTTC. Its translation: CAGWIVRTEKNNEQFF. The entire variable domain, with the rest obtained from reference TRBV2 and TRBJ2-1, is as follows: EPEVTQTPSHQVTQMGQEVILRCVPISNHLYFYWYRQILGQKVEFLVSFYNNEISEKSEIFDDQFSVERPDGSNFTLKIRSTKLEDSAMYFCAGWIVRTEKNNEQFFGPGTRLTVL.

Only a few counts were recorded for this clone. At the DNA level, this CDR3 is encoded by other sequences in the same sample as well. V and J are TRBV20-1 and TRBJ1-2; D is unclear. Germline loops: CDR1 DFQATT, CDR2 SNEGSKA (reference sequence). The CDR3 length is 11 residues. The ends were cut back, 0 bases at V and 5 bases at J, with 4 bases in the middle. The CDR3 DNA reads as TGCAGTGCTAGAGAAGGGTATGGCTACACCTTC. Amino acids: CSAREGYGYTF.

This CDR3 reads CASTNTGEGYGTGELFF. In DNA form, the CDR3 reads TGTGCCAGCACCAACACAGGGGAAGGGTATGGCACCGGGGAGCTGTTTTTT. The chain employs TRBV6-4 and TRBJ2-2; 7 positions agree with TRBD1. The ends lost 7 bases at V and 4 bases at J; junction bases unmatched: 15. The CDR3 is 17 amino acids. Germline CDR1 MRHNA, CDR2 SNTAGT.

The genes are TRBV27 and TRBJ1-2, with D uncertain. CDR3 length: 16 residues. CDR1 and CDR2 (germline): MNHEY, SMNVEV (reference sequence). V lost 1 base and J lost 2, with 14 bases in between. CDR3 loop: CASSLFPGGVNYGYTF. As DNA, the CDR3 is TGTGCCAGCAGTTTATTCCCTGGTGGGGTGAACTATGGCTACACCTTC.

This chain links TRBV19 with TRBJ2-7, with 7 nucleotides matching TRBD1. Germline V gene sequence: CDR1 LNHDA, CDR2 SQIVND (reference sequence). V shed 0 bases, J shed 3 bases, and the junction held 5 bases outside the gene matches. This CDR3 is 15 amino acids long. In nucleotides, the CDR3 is TGTGCCAGTAGTATAGAACCTGGACAGGTCTACGAGCAGTACTTC. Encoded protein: CASSIEPGQVYEQYF. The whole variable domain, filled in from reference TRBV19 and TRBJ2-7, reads DGGITQSPKYLFRKEGQNVTLSCEQNLNHDAMYWYRQDPGQGLRLIYYSQIVNDFQKGDIAEGYSVSREKKESFPLTVTSAQKNPTAFYLCASSIEPGQVYEQYFGPGTRLTVT.

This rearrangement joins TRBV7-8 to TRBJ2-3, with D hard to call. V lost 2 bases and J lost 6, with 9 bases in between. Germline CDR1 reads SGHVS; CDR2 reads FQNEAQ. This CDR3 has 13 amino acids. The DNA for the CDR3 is TGTGCCAGCAGCTTAACGAGGTCGGATACGCAGTATTTT. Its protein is CASSLTRSDTQYF.

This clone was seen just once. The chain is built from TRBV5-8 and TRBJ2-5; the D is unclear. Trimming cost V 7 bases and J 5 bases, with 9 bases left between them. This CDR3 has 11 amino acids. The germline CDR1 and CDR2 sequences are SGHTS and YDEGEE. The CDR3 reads CASGGSETQYF. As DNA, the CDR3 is TGTGCCAGCGGTGGTTCTGAGACCCAGTACTTC.

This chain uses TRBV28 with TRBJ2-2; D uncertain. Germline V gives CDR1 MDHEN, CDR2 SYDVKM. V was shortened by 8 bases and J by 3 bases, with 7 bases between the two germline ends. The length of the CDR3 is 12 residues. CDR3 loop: CASGRDTGELFF. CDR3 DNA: TGTGCCAGCGGACGGGACACCGGGGAGCTGTTTTTT.

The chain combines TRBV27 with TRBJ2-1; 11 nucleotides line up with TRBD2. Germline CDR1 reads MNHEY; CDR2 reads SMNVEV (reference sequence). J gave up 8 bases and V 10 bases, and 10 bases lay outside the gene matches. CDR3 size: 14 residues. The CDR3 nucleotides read TGTGCCATCGGTCTAGCGGGAGGTTGGCATGAGCAGTTCTTC. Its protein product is CAIGLAGGWHEQFF.

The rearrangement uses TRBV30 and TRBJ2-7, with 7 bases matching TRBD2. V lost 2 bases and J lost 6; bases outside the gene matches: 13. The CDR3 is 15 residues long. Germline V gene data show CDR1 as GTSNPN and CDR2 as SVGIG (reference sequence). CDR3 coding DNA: TGTGCCTGGAGTCTACCCGGGACTATAAGAGGCGAGCAGTACTTC. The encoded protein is CAWSLPGTIRGEQYF.

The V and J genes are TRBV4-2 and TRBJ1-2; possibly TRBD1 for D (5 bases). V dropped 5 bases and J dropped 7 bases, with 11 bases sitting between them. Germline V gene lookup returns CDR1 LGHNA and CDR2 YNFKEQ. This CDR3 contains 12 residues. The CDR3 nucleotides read TGTGCCAGCAGCGTTCCGACAGCTGGCTACACCTTC. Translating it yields CASSVPTAGYTF.

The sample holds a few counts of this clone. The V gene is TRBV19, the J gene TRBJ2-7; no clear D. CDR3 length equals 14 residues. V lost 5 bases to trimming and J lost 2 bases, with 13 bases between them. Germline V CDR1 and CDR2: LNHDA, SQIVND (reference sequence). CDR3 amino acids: CASSADGQPYEQYF. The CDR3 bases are TGTGCCAGTAGTGCCGATGGGCAGCCCTACGAGCAGTACTTC.

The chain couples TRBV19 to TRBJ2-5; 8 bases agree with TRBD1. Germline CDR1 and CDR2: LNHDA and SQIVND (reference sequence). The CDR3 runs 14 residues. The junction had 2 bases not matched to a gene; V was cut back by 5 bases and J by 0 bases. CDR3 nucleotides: TGTGCCAGTAGTTCGACAGGGGACCAAGAGACCCAGTACTTC. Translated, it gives CASSSTGDQETQYF.

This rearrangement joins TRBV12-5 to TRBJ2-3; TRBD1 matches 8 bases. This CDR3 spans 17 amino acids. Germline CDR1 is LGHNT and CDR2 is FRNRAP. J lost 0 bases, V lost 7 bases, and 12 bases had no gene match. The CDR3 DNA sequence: TGTGCTAGTGAAGTCCCTAAGGGACAGGCCAGCACAGATACGCAGTATTTT. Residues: CASEVPKGQASTDTQYF.